This T cell receptor beta chain stems from a study of beta chain features in type 1 diabetes. General study results and limits: A greater similarity of naive, central memory and Treg TCRB repertoires was seen among patients than among healthy donors. Among all four CD4+ subsets, Type 1 diabetes patients had TCRB CDR3s that were moderately but significantly shorter.

Isolated RNA was reverse transcribed in full, so expressed TCRB transcripts were sequenced. Generated by immunoSEQ multiplex PCR, the TCRdb table keeps only in-frame clones and is missing some. Of 150,000 to 180,000 clones detected, around a tenth appear once; the ten largest clones hold around 0.48%. Comment on this clone: What it recognizes is unknown.

The CDR3 length is 16 residues. V gave up 5 bases and J gave up 0 bases, with 14 bases separating them. Germline assignment: CDR1 SGHTA and CDR2 FQGNSA. This clonotype originated in a man younger than 40 with type 1 diabetes. This sequence joins TRBV7-2 and TRBJ2-4; possible D gene TRBD2, 5 bases. Specimen: central memory CD4+ T cells from blood. The CDR3 region is CASSPPVGRAKNIQYF. The CDR3 DNA follows: TGTGCCAGCAGCCCCCCCGTAGGGAGAGCCAAAAACATTCAGTACTTC.